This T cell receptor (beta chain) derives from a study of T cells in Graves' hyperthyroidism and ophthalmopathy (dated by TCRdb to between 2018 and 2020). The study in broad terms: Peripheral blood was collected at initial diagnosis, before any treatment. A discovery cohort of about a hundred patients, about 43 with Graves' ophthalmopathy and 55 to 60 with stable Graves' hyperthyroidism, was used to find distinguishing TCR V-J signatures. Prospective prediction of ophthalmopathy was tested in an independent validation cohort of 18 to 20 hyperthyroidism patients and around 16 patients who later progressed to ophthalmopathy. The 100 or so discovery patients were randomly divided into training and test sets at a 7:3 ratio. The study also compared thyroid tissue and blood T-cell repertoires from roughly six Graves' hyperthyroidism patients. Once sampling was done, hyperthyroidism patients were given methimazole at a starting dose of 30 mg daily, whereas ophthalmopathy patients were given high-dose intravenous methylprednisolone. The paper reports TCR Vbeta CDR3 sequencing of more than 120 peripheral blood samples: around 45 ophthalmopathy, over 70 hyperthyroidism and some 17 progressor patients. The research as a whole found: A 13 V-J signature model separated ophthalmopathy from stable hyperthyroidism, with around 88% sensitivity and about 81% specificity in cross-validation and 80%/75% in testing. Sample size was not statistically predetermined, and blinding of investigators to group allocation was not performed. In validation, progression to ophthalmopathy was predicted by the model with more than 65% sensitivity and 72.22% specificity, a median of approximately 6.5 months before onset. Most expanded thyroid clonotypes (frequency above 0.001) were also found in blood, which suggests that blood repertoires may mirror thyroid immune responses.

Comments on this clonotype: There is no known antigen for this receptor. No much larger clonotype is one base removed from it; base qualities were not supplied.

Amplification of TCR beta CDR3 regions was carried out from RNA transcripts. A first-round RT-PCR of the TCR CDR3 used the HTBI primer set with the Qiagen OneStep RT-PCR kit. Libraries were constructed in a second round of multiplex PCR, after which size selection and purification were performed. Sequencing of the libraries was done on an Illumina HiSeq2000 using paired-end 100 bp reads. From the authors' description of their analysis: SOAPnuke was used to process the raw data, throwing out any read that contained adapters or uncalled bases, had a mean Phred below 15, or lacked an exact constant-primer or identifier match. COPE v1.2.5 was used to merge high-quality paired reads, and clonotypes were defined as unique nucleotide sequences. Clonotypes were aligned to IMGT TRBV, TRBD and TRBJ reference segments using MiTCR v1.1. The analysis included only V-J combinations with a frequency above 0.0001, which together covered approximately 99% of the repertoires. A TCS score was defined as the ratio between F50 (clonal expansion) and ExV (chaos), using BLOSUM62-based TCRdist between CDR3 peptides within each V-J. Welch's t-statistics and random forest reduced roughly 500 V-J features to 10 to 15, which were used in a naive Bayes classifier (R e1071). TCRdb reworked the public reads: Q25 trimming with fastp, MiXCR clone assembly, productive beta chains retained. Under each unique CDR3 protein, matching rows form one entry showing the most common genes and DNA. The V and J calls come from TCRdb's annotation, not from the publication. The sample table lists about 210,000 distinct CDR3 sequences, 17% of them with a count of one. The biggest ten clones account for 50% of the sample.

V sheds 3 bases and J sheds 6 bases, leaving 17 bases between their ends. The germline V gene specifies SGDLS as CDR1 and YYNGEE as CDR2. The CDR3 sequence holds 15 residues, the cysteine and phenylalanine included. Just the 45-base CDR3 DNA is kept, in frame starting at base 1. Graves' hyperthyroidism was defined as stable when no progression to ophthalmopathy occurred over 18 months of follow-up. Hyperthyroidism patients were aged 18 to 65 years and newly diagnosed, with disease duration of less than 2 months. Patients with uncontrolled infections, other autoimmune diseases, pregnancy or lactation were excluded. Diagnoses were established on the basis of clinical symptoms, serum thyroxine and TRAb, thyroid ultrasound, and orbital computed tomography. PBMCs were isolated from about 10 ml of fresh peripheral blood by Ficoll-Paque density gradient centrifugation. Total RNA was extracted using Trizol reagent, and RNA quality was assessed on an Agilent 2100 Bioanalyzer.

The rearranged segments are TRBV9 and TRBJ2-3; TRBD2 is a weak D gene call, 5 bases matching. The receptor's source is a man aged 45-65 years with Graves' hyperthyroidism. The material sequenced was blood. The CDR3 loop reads CASSGSQWEPDTQYF. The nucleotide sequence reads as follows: TGTGCCAGCAGCGGTTCCCAGTGGGAGCCCGATACGCAGTATTTT.